The rows below give T cell receptor beta chains drawn from one sample of a study of metastatic and nonmetastatic thyroid tumors. TCRdb reanalyzed the PCR reads via MiXCR. The table lists some 20,000 clones, more than 30% of them singletons, with about 23% in the top ten. The sequenced sample was tumor tissue. Source of these receptors: a female donor with papillary thyroid cancer or a benign thyroid nodule (not recorded which). Some clones in this sample may be carry-over from other donors' samples. Each CDR3 is given with its conserved first and last residue. A D gene is named only where the DNA matches it firmly. For some rows the clone size is stated as once, few or many, or as a class when expanded; others skip it.

CASSLDLRTGELFF | TGTGCCAGCAGCTTAGATCTGAGGACCGGGGAGCTGTTTTTT | TRBJ2-2 | . | . | TRBV11-2
CASRLIGQSSYEQYF | TGTGCCAGCAGGCTAATCGGACAGTCCTCCTACGAGCAGTACTTC | TRBJ2-7 | . | . | TRBV11-2
CASSTQDSGANVLTF | TGTGCCAGCAGTACCCAGGACTCTGGGGCCAACGTCCTGACTTTC | TRBJ2-6 | . | few | TRBV6-1
CASSLGQGHGGYTF | TGCGCCAGCAGCTTAGGACAGGGGCATGGCGGCTACACCTTC | TRBJ1-2 | TRBD1 | . | TRBV5-1
CARAGQPDYGYTF | TGTGCCAGAGCGGGACAGCCGGACTATGGCTACACCTTC | TRBJ1-2 | TRBD1 | . | TRBV6-1
CSARLGGGRTEQYF | TGCAGTGCTAGGCTGGGGGGCGGCCGTACCGAGCAGTACTTC | TRBJ2-7 | . | . | TRBV20-1
CSARAEGVGEQYF | TGCAGTGCTAGAGCCGAGGGAGTGGGCGAGCAGTACTTC | TRBJ2-7 | . | . | TRBV20-1
CASSLGPSSYEQYF | TGCGCCAGCAGCTTGGGTCCAAGCTCCTACGAGCAGTACTTC | TRBJ2-7 | . | few | TRBV5-1
CASSEAPNPNSPLHF | TGTGCCAGCAGTGAAGCCCCGAACCCCAACTCACCCCTCCACTTT | TRBJ1-6 | . | . | TRBV2
CASSEGGVSTEAFF | TGTGCCAGCAGTGAAGGCGGGGTGAGCACTGAAGCTTTCTTT | TRBJ1-1 | . | . | TRBV6-1
CASSSTGSSYNEQFF | TGTGCCAGCAGTTCAACAGGGAGCTCCTACAATGAGCAGTTCTTC | TRBJ2-1 | . | few | TRBV28
CASSEAAGSGANVLTF | TGTGCCAGCAGTGAAGCCGCCGGGAGCGGGGCCAACGTCCTGACTTTC | TRBJ2-6 | . | . | TRBV6-4
CASRPTGGASGELFF | TGTGCCAGCAGGCCGACAGGGGGCGCGTCCGGGGAGCTGTTTTTT | TRBJ2-2 | TRBD1 | few | TRBV7-9
CANDRGECNEQFF | TGTGCCAATGACAGGGGGGAGTGCAATGAGCAGTTCTTC | TRBJ2-1 | TRBD1 | . | TRBV25-1
CASSFLASGSDEQFF | TGTGCCAGCAGTTTTTTGGCTAGCGGGAGCGATGAGCAGTTCTTC | TRBJ2-1 | TRBD2 | . | TRBV12-3/TRBV12-4